This T cell receptor beta chain was recovered during a study of T cells in Graves' hyperthyroidism and ophthalmopathy. Study-wide background: Prior to any treatment, at the point of initial diagnosis, peripheral blood was collected.

Overall study results and limits: The model anticipated ophthalmopathy a median about 6.5 months pre-onset.

This clonotype has a count of ten or more. Its antigen remains unknown. A read error may be the cause here, since a much bigger clone is one base away. The CDR3 regions of TCR beta were amplified from RNA transcripts. A set of HTBI primers served as the primers for a first-round RT-PCR of the TCR CDR3. Each CDR3 protein gets one entry after TCRdb re-called the multiplex PCR reads with MiXCR. The data hold fewer than 550,000 distinct CDR3 sequences, with about 24% observed a single time. This TCR was recovered from a woman in her thirties with Graves' ophthalmopathy. Input material: blood.

The CDR3 spells CASSFDGRNTEACF. The DNA for the CDR3 is TGTGCCAGCAGTTTCGACGGGAGGAACACTGAAGCTTGCTTT. The chain combines TRBV12-3 or TRBV12-4 with TRBJ1-1; D not certain. This CDR3 region has 14 residues.